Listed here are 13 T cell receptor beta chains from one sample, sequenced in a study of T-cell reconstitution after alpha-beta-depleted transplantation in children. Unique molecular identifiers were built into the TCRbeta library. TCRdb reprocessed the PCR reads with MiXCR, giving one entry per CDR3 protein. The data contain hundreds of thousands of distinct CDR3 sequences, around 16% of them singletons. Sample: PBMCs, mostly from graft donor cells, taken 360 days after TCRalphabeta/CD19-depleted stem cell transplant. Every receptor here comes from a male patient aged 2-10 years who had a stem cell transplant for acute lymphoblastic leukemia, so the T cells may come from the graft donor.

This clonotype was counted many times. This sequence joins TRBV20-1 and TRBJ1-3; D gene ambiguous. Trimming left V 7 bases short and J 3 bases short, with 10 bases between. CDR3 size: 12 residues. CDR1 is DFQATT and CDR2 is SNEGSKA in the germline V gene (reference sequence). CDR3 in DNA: TGCAGTGGGGTTCGGGATGGAAACACCATATATTTT. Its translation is CSGVRDGNTIYF.

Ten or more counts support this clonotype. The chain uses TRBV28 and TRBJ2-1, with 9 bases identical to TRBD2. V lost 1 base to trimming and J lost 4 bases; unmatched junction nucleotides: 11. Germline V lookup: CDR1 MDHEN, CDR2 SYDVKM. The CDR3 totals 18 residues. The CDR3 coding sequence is TGTGCCAGCAGTTTATACGGCGGGAGGGCGAGGGGTTACAATGAGCAGTTCTTC. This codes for CASSLYGGRARGYNEQFF.

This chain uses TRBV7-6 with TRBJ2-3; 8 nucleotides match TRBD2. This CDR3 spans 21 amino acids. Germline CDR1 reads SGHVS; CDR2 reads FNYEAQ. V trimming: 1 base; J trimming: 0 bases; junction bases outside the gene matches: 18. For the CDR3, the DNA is TGTGCCAGCAGCTTAGTTGGCGGCAACGAGGGGCCTAGCGGGAGCACAGATACGCAGTATTTT. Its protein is CASSLVGGNEGPSGSTDTQYF.

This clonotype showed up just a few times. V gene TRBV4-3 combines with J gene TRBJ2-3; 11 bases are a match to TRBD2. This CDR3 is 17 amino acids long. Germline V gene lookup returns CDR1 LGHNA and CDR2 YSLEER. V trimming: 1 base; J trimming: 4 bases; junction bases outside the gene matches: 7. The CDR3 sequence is CASSQAHPGLAADTQYF. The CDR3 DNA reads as TGCGCCAGCAGCCAAGCCCATCCGGGACTAGCGGCAGATACGCAGTATTTT.

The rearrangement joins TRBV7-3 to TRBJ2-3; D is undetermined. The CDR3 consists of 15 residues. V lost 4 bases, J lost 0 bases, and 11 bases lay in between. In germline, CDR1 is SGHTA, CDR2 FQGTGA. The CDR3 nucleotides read TGTGCCAGCAGCTCGAGACTCCAAAGCACAGATACGCAGTATTTT. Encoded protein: CASSSRLQSTDTQYF.

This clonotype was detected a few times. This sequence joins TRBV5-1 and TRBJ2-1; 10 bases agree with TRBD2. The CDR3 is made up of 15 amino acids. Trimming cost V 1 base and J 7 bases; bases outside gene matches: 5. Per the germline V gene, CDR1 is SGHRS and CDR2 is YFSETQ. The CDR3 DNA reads TGCGCCAGCAGCTTGACTAGCGGGGCCCCAAATGAGCAGTTCTTC. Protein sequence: CASSLTSGAPNEQFF. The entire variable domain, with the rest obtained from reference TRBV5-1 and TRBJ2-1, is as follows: KAGVTQTPRYLIKTRGQQVTLSCSPISGHRSVSWYQQTPGQGLQFLFEYFSETQRNKGNFPGRFSGRQFSNSRSEMNVSTLELGDSALYLCASSLTSGAPNEQFFGPGTRLTVL.

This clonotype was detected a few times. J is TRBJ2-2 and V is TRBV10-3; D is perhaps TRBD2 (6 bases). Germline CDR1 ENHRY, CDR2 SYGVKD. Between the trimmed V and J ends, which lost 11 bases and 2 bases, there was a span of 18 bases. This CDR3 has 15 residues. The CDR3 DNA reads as TGTGCCTCCGGCGGTGGCGGGATTAACACCGGGGAGCTGTTTTTT. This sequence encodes CASGGGGINTGELFF.

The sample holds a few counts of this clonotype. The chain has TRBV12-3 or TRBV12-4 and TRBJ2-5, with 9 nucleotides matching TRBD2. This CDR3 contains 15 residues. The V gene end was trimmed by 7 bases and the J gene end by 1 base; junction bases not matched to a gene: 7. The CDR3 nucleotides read TGTGCCAGCACGGGCGGGAGGGCCCTCCAAGAGACCCAGTACTTC. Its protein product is CASTGGRALQETQYF.

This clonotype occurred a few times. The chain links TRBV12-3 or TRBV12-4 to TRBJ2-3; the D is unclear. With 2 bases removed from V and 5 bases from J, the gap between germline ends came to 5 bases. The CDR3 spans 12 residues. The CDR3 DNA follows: TGTGCCAGCAGTTTAATGGTAGATACGCAGTATTTT. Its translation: CASSLMVDTQYF.

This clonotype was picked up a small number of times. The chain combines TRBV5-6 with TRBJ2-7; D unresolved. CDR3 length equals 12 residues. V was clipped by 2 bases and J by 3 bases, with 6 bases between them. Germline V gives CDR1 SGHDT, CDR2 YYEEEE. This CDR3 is CASSFALYEQYF. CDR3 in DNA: TGTGCCAGCAGCTTTGCCCTCTACGAGCAGTACTTC.

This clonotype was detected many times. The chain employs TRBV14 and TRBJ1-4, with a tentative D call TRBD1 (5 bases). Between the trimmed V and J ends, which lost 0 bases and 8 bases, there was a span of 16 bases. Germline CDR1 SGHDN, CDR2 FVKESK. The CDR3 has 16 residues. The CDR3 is CASSQERRGIREKLFF. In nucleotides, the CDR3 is TGTGCCAGCAGCCAAGAAAGGCGGGGGATACGCGAAAAACTGTTTTTT. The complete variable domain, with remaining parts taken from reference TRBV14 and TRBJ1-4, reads EAGVTQFPSHSVIEKGQTVTLRCDPISGHDNLYWYRRVMGKEIKFLLHFVKESKQDESGMPNNRFLAERTGGTYSTLKVQPAELEDSGVYFCASSQERRGIREKLFFGSGTQLSVL.

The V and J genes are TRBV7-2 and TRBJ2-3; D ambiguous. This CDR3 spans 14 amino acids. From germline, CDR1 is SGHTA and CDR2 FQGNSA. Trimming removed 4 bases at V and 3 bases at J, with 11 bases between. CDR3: CASSWVVSTDTQYF. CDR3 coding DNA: TGTGCCAGCAGCTGGGTGGTTTCGACAGATACGCAGTATTTT.

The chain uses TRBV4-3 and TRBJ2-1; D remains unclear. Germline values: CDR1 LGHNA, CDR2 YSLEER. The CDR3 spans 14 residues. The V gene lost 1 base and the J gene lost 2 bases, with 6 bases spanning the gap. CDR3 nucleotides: TGCGCCAGCAGCCAAGGGAAAGCCTACAATGAGCAGTTCTTC. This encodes CASSQGKAYNEQFF.